What follows are 20 T cell receptor beta chains derived from one specimen sequenced in a study of T cells in women clearing cervical HPV infection. Clones were sequenced by immunoSEQ multiplex PCR, and TCRdb holds only the in-frame ones, with some missing. Its clone listing holds 15,000 to 20,000 clones. Source material: blood buffy coat. The receptors shown here come from a woman between 18 and 69 years old with a cervical HPV16 infection that either progressed to CIN3+ or cleared (not recorded which).

Points on this clone: From the germline J gene comes the end of the CDR3, since the read stops 3 residues before it. The gene calls are TRBV14 and TRBJ1-1, with TRBD1 as a possible D gene (6 bases). The CDR3 spans 17 residues. The V end lost 11 bases, the J end lost 0 bases, and 25 bases lay between the germline ends. Per germline, CDR1 SGHDN and CDR2 FVKESK. The sequenced part of the CDR3 DNA is TGTGCCGACAAAGGGGGGGGCAGGGCGAATATGAACACTGAA. Translating it yields CADKGGGRANMNTE. The complete CDR3 protein is CADKGGGRANMNTEAFF.

A note on this clone: The read ends 3 residues before the CDR3 terminus; that terminus is restored from the germline J gene. The chain combines TRBV13 with TRBJ2-5; 9 positions match TRBD2. Germline CDR1 is PRHDT and CDR2 is FYEKMQ (reference sequence). The CDR3 length is 18 residues. With V trimmed by 5 bases and J by 6 bases, 19 bases remained unmatched. The CDR3 bases that were read are TGTGCCAGCAGCCCTCCCGGGAGGGCGGGGGGGCCGACTAAGACC. It yields the protein CASSPPGRAGGPTKT. The CDR3, in full, reads CASSPPGRAGGPTKTQYF.

For this clone: The CDR3 goes on 3 residues after the read ends, and that part is filled in from the germline J gene. The genes are TRBV29-1 and TRBJ2-7; D uncertain. Germline V gene data show CDR1 as SQVTM and CDR2 as ANQGSEA. The length of the CDR3 is 12 residues. Trimming cost V 6 bases and J 5 bases, with 14 bases left between them. The CDR3 region is CSVQSIRDEQYF. CDR3 DNA (partial): TGCAGCGTGCAATCTATACGGGACGAG.

Notes on this clone: The observed sequence ends 3 residues before the CDR3 terminus, with the missing tail filled in from the germline J gene. The V and J genes are TRBV20-1 and TRBJ1-3, with D tentatively TRBD1 (5 bases). The CDR3 has 15 residues. Germline CDR1 DFQATT, CDR2 SNEGSKA (reference sequence). Trimming removed 6 bases at V and 2 bases at J, with 17 bases between. Here the CDR3 reads CSASQGSGPGNTIYF. Partial CDR3 DNA: TGCAGTGCCTCGCAAGGTTCAGGGCCTGGAAACACC.

As concerns this clone: The CDR3 goes on 3 residues after the read ends, and that part is filled in from the germline J gene. This chain links TRBV23-1 with TRBJ1-2; the D gene is possibly TRBD1 (5 bases). TRBV23-1 is labeled an ORF, and its function is uncertain. This CDR3 has 13 amino acids. CDR3 sequence reads: CAGASCSSYDYTF. CDR3 DNA (partial): TGCGCCGGGGCATCGTGCTCCTCCTACGAC.

Details on this clone: The CDR3 end is not reached by the read, which stops 3 residues before it; the germline J gene fills it in. This chain joins TRBV2 and TRBJ1-1; D is possibly TRBD1 (6 bases). The CDR3 extends over 13 amino acids. V was trimmed by 11 bases and J by 3 bases, leaving 16 bases between them. The germline V gene has CDR1 SNHLY and CDR2 FYNNEI. The DNA read from the CDR3 is TGTGCCGGCAAAACAGGGTTGGACACTGAA. Translation: CAGKTGLDTE. The whole CDR3 protein reads CAGKTGLDTEAFF.

CDR3: CAITPTGSYEQYF. The covered CDR3 bases are TGTGCCATCACCCCGACAGGCTCCTACGAG. This sequence joins TRBV10-3 and TRBJ2-7; a weak D match, TRBD1 (6 bases). The read finishes 3 residues shy of the CDR3 end, and the germline J gene is used to complete it. The CDR3 sequence is 13 residues long. Trimming shortened V by 7 bases and J by 0 bases, and 10 bases separated the two germline ends. Germline assignment: CDR1 ENHRY and CDR2 SYGVKD.

Points on this clone: The CDR3 end falls 3 residues outside the read, so it is completed with the germline J gene. V and J are TRBV7-2 and TRBJ1-1; D might be TRBD1 (5 bases). CDR1 and CDR2 (germline): SGHTA, FQGNSA. This CDR3 comprises 13 residues. Here the CDR3 reads CASSLGAAGDAFF. The covered CDR3 bases are TGTGCCAGCAGCTTAGGTGCGGCGGGGGAC.

As concerns this clone: Sequencing ends 3 residues short of the CDR3 end; the germline J gene provides the rest. The rearrangement links TRBV18 to TRBJ1-2; 9 positions agree with TRBD1. CDR1 KGHSH and CDR2 LQKENI come from the germline V gene. This CDR3 has 16 amino acids. The sequenced part of the CDR3 DNA is TGTGCCAGCTCACCACCCTCGGGACAGGGTTCGATTGAC. This sequence encodes CASSPPSGQGSID. The whole CDR3 is CASSPPSGQGSIDYTF.

Note on this clone: The observed sequence ends 3 residues before the CDR3 terminus, with the missing tail filled in from the germline J gene. The genes are TRBV19 and TRBJ1-2, with TRBD1 matching 8 bases. This CDR3 region has 15 residues. Germline CDR1 LNHDA, CDR2 SQIVND (reference sequence). The V segment lost 6 bases and the J segment 4 bases; nucleotides outside the gene matches: 10. CDR3 DNA (partial): TGTGCCAGTAGCCTCACAGGGGGACGGACCTATGGC. Protein product: CASSLTGGRTYG. The CDR3 as a whole reads CASSLTGGRTYGYTF.

Regarding this clone: The missing CDR3 end, 3 residues past where the read stops, is filled in from the germline J gene. The V gene is TRBV20-1, the J gene TRBJ2-7, with 8 positions matching TRBD2. Trimming at V came to 6 bases and at J to 6 bases, leaving 10 bases not matched to a gene. This CDR3 region has 13 residues. Germline CDR1 and CDR2: DFQATT and SNEGSKA (reference sequence). The CDR3 is CSAARSSGPEQYF. The covered CDR3 bases are TGCAGTGCGGCAAGGTCTAGCGGGCCCGAG.

The DNA read from the CDR3 is TGTGCCAGCAGTTTAGAGGGACCGGGACTAGCGGGCACAGATACG. Protein: CASSLEGPGLAGTDT. The CDR3 in its entirety is CASSLEGPGLAGTDTQYF. The rearrangement joins TRBV27 to TRBJ2-3, with 11 bases that match TRBD2. The read gets to within 3 residues of the CDR3 end, and the germline J gene fills in the rest. The length of the CDR3 is 18 residues. With V trimmed by 2 bases and J by 1 base, 8 bases remained unmatched. Germline V CDR1 and CDR2: MNHEY, SMNVEV (reference sequence).

As for this clone: The read terminates 3 residues before the CDR3 end, so the remaining end is supplied by the germline J gene. The chain joins TRBV6-2 or TRBV6-3 to TRBJ1-3; no clear D. This CDR3 is built from 14 residues. The germline V gene encodes CDR1 MNHEY and CDR2 SVGEGT. Trimming shortened V by 8 bases and J by 4 bases, and 15 bases separated the two germline ends. The chain's CDR3 is CASGKTGSGNTIYF. The sequenced CDR3 bases are TGTGCCAGCGGCAAAACGGGTTCCGGAAACACC.

Details on this clone: The read halts 3 residues ahead of the CDR3 end, with the missing end drawn from the germline J gene. This sequence joins TRBV6-1 and TRBJ1-2, with D perhaps matching TRBD1 (6 bases). The length of the CDR3 is 12 residues. The ends were cut back, 4 bases at V and 4 bases at J, with 7 bases in the middle. Germline CDR1 is MNHNS and CDR2 is SASEGT. The part of the CDR3 DNA that was read is TGTGCCAGCAGTGCAGGGGCCTATGGC. This codes for CASSAGAYG. The full CDR3 sequence reads CASSAGAYGYTF.

Note on this clone: The CDR3 end falls 3 residues outside the read, so it is completed with the germline J gene. The chain employs TRBV11-2 and TRBJ1-3; D unclear. Germline values: CDR1 SGHAT, CDR2 FQNNGV. Trimming left V 1 base short and J 4 bases short, with 11 bases between. This CDR3 spans 15 amino acids. This chain's CDR3 is CASSLGPAQGNTIYF. Partial CDR3 DNA: TGTGCCAGCAGCTTAGGGCCCGCACAGGGAAACACC. The whole variable domain, filled in from reference TRBV11-2 and TRBJ1-3, reads EAGVAQSPRYKIIEKRQSVAFWCNPISGHATLYWYQQILGQGPKLLIQFQNNGVVDDSQLPKDRFSAERLKGVDSTLKIQPAKLEDSAVYLCASSLGPAQGNTIYFGEGSWLTVV.

To note about this clone: The read halts 3 residues ahead of the CDR3 end, with the missing end drawn from the germline J gene. This chain joins TRBV10-3 and TRBJ2-1; D might be TRBD2 (6 bases). The CDR3 loop spans 15 amino acids. V lost 0 bases, J lost 1 base, and 7 bases lay in between. CDR1 is ENHRY and CDR2 is SYGVKD in the germline V gene. CDR3 DNA, as far as it was read: TGTGCCATCAGTGAGTCGGCGGGATCCTACAATGAG. This sequence encodes CAISESAGSYNE. The whole CDR3 protein reads CAISESAGSYNEQFF.

A remark on this clone: Sequencing ends 3 residues short of the CDR3 end; the germline J gene provides the rest. V is TRBV3-1 (or the pseudogene TRBV3-2) and J is TRBJ1-2; 7 nucleotides line up with TRBD1. V was pared by 4 bases and J by 4 bases, with 6 bases of the junction left unmatched. The CDR3 totals 14 residues. Germline loops: CDR1 LGHDT, CDR2 YNNKEL (reference sequence). Incomplete CDR3 DNA: TGTGCCAGCAGCCCCCGACAGGGAGGCTATGGC. This gives the protein CASSPRQGGYG. The entire CDR3 protein reads CASSPRQGGYGYTF.

As for this clone: The read is 3 residues too short to cover the CDR3 end, so that end is filled in from the germline J gene. J is TRBJ2-7 and V is TRBV18; 11 bases line up with TRBD1. V shed 5 bases and J 2 bases; nucleotides not matched to a gene: 2. The CDR3 consists of 14 residues. CDR1 and CDR2 from the germline V gene are KGHSH and LQKENI. The DNA read from the CDR3 is TGTGCCAGCTCAGGACAGGGGGCGCCCTACGAG. Protein: CASSGQGAPYE. The complete CDR3 protein is CASSGQGAPYEQYF.

On this clone itself: The CDR3 goes on 3 residues after the read ends, and that part is filled in from the germline J gene. The V and J genes are TRBV5-1 and TRBJ2-3; 9 nucleotides agree with TRBD1. The CDR3 totals 16 residues. V shed 0 bases, J shed 4 bases, and the junction held 6 bases outside the gene matches. Per the germline V gene, CDR1 is SGHRS and CDR2 is YFSETQ. The CDR3 protein is CASSLEGQGWADTQYF. The CDR3 DNA, read in part, is TGCGCCAGCAGCTTGGAAGGACAGGGGTGGGCAGATACG.

A word on this clone: The read halts 3 residues ahead of the CDR3 end, with the missing end drawn from the germline J gene. V gene TRBV19 combines with J gene TRBJ2-3; 10 positions match TRBD1. The J segment lost 0 bases and the V segment lost 6 bases, leaving 3 bases of the junction unmatched. Germline-derived CDR1 and CDR2 are LNHDA and SQIVND (reference sequence). This CDR3 region has 15 residues. CDR3 DNA (partial): TGTGCCAGTAGCGGGACAGGGGCAAGCACAGATACG. Translated: CASSGTGASTDT. The complete CDR3 protein is CASSGTGASTDTQYF.